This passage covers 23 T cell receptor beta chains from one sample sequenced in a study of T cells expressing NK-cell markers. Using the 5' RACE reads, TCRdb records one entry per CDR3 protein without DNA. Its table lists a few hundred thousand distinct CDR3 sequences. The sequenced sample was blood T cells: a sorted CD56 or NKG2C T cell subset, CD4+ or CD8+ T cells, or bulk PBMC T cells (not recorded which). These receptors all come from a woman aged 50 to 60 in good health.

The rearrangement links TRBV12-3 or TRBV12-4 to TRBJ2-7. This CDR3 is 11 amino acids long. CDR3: CASSRKGEQYF.

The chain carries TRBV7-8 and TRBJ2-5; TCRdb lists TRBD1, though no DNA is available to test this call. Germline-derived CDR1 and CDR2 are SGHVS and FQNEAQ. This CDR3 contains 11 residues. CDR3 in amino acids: CASMTGETQYF.

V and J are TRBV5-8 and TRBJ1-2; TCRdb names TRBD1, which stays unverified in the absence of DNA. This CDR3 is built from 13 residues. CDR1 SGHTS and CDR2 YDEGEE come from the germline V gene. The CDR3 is CASSGDMAGGYTF. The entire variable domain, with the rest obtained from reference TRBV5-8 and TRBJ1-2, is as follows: EAGVTQSPTHLIKTRGQQATLRCSPISGHTSVYWYQQALGLGLQFLLWYDEGEERNRGNFPPRFSGRQFPNYSSELNVNALELEDSALYLCASSGDMAGGYTFGSGTRLTVV.

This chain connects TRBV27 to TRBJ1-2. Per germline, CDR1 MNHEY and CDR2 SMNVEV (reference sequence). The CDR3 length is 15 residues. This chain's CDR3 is CASSLYSVSGYGYTF.

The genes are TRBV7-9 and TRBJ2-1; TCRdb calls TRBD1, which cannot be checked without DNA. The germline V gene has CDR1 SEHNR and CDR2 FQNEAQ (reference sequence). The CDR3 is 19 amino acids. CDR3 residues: CASSSSLRSGTDSYNEQFF. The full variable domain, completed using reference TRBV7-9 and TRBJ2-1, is DTGVSQNPRHKITKRGQNVTFRCDPISEHNRLYWYRQTLGQGPEFLTYFQNEAQLEKSRLLSDRFSAERPKGSFSTLEIQRTEQGDSAMYLCASSSSLRSGTDSYNEQFFGPGTRLTVL.

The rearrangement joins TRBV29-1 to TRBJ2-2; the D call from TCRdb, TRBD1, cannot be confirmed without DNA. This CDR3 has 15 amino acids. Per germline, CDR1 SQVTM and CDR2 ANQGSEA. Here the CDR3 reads CSVGGGSGDTGELFF.

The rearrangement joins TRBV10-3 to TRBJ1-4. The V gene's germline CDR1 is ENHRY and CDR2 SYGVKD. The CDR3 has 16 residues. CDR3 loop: CAISDIGRATNEKLFF.

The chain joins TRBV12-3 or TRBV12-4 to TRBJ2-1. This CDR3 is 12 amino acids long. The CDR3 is CASVGVGYEQFF.

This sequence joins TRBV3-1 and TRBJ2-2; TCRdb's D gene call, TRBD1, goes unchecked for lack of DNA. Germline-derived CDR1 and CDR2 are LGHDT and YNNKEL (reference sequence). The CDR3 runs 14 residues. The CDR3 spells CASSHGRGTGELFF. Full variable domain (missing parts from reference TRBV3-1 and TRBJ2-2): DTAVSQTPKYLVTQMGNDKSIKCEQNLGHDTMYWYKQDSKKFLKIMFSYNNKELIINETVPNRFSPKSPDKAHLNLHINSLELGDSAVYFCASSHGRGTGELFFGEGSRLTVL.

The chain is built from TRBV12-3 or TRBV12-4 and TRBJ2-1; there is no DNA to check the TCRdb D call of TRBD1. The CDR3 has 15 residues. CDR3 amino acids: CASIRDRGVRDEQFF.

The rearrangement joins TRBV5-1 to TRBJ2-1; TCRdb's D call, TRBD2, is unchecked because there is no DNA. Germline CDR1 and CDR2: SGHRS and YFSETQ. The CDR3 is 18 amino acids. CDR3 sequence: CASSLVVVQGGKGSEQFF.

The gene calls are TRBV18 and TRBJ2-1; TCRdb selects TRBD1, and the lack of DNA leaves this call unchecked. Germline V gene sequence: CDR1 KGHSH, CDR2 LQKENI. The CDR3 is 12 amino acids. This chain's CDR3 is CASSPREGEQFF.

The CDR3 sequence is CASSLVRLAGGPGEQFF. The genes are TRBV5-1 and TRBJ2-1; lacking DNA, the TRBD2 call made by TCRdb goes unchecked. Per the germline V gene, CDR1 is SGHRS and CDR2 is YFSETQ. This CDR3 spans 17 amino acids.

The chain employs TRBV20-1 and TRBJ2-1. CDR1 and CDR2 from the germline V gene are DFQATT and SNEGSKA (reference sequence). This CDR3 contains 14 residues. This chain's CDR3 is CSARPTQRYNEQFF.

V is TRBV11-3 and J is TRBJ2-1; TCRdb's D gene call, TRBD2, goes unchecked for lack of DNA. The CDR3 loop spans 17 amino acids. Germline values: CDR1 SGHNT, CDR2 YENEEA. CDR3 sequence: CASSPGLANIRYNEQFF.

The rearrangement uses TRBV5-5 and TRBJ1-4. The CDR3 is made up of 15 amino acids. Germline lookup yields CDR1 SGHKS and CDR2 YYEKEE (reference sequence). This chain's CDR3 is CASSIGQVVNEKLFF.

CDR3 region: CASSQDLVSLQGRNEQFF. This rearrangement joins TRBV4-2 to TRBJ2-1; TCRdb designates TRBD1, a call that cannot be tested without DNA. Germline V gives CDR1 LGHNA, CDR2 YNFKEQ. This CDR3 is 18 amino acids long.

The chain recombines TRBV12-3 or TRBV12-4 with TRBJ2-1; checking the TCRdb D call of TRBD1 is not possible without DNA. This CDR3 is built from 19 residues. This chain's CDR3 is CASSSLNPTGEEAYNEQFF.

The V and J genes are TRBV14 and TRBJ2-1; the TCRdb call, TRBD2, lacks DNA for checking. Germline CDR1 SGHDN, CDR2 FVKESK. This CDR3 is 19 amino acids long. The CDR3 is CASNQAGTSGMLGYNEQFF. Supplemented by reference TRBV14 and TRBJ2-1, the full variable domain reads EAGVTQFPSHSVIEKGQTVTLRCDPISGHDNLYWYRRVMGKEIKFLLHFVKESKQDESGMPNNRFLAERTGGTYSTLKVQPAELEDSGVYFCASNQAGTSGMLGYNEQFFGPGTRLTVL.

The chain's CDR3 is CASSPTGYSGSYNEQFF. The genes are TRBV18 and TRBJ2-1; the TCRdb D gene call, TRBD1, has no DNA to confirm it. Germline CDR1 reads KGHSH; CDR2 reads LQKENI. The CDR3 loop spans 17 amino acids.

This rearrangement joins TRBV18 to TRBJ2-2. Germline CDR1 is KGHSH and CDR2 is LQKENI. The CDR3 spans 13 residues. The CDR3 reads CASSRIHAGELFF.

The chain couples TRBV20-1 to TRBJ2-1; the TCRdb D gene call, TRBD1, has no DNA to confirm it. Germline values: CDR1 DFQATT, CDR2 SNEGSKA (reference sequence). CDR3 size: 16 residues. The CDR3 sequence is CSAREGGGGPYNEQFF.

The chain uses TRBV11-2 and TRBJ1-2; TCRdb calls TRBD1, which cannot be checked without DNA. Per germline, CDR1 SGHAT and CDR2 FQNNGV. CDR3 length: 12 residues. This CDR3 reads CASSLRASGYTF.